This TCR beta chain was observed in a study of graft-versus-host responses after intestinal transplantation. About the research overall: All recipients were given anti-thymocyte globulin induction, and tacrolimus and steroids were then administered for three to four years. Broader study findings: Graft-versus-host to host-versus-graft clonal ratios in allografts were high in patients with graft-donor T cell macrochimerism.

Some clones are missing from TCRdb's copy, which holds only in-frame ones; the method was immunoSEQ multiplex PCR. The table lists some 85,000 clones, less than 95% of them singletons, with around 0.38% in the top ten. As regards this clone: As yet, its antigen is unknown.

Unmatched junction bases numbered 9, after V lost 3 bases and J lost 6 bases. This CDR3 is 17 amino acids long. The germline gives CDR1 MDHEN, CDR2 SYDVKM. This specimen was unstimulated CD8+ T cells sorted from spleen or lymph node cells, taken before transplant. The source of this sequence is a human donor who was the organ donor for an intestinal transplant. J is TRBJ2-1 and V is TRBV28; 12 bases agree with TRBD2. CDR3 DNA sequence: TGTGCCAGCAGTTTGCGGTCTAGCGGGGGGGCGTTCAATGAGCAGTTCTTC. This gives the protein CASSLRSSGGAFNEQFF.